This T cell receptor (beta chain) was sequenced during a study of beta chain features in type 1 diabetes. Study results and caveats: Sequencing the cDNA could make cells with high TCR expression show up more than they should.

The V gene lost 3 bases and the J gene lost 4 bases, with 16 bases spanning the gap. Germline CDR1 is SGHAT and CDR2 is FQNNGV. The CDR3 covers 17 residues. As for this clone: Its antigen is still unknown.

By way of CD45RO/CCR7/CD25/CD127/CD95/CD27, the CD4+ regulatory, stem cell-like memory, central memory and naive cells were sorted. Sequencing targeted expressed TCRB transcripts, as all isolated RNA had been reverse transcribed. TCRdb's copy holds only in-frame clones and misses some; the assay was immunoSEQ multiplex PCR. Of 350,000 or so clones listed, about 18% are singletons. The sample was naive CD4+ T cells from blood. The chain combines TRBV11-2 with TRBJ2-6, with D possibly TRBD1 on 5 matching bases. The TCR sequence derives from a woman aged 18 to 35 in good health. CDR3 amino acids: CASSFWGRRRGANVLTF. The CDR3 bases are TGTGCCAGCAGCTTTTGGGGCAGGCGGAGAGGGGCCAACGTCCTGACTTTC.